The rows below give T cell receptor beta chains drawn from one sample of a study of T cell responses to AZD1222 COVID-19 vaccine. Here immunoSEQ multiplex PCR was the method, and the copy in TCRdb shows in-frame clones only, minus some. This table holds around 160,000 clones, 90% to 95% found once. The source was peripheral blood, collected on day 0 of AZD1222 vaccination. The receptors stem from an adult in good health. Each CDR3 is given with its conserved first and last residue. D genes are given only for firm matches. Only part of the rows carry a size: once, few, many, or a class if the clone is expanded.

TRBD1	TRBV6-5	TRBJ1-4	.	TGTGCCAGCAGTTACTCCGGCAGGGGGGAAGAAAAACTGTTTTTT	CASSYSGRGEEKLFF
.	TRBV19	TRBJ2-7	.	TGTGCCAGTAGTCTACGTGGGACTTCCTACGAGCAGTACTTC	CASSLRGTSYEQYF
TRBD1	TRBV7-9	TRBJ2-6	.	TGTGCCAGCAGCTTGACAGGGGGCCTCGGGGCCAACGTCCTGACTTTC	CASSLTGGLGANVLTF
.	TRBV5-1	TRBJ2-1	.	TGCGCCAGCAGCTTGGTCCTAAGCTCCTACAATGAGCAGTTCTTC	CASSLVLSSYNEQFF
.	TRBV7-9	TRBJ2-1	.	TGTGCCAGCAACGTCGGGGGATACAATGAGCAGTTCTTC	CASNVGGYNEQFF
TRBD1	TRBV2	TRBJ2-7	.	TGTGCCAGCAGGGAAGGACAGGGCTACGAGCAGTACTTC	CASREGQGYEQYF
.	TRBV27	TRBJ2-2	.	TGTGCCAGCAGTTACAGTAACGAGAACACCGGGGAGCTGTTTTTT	CASSYSNENTGELFF
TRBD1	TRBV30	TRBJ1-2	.	TGTGCCTGGAACAGGGGAGGATATGGCTACACCTTC	CAWNRGGYGYTF
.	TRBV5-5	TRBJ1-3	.	TGTGCCAGCAGCTTGGCTGTCGGAGACTTGGGAAACACCATATATTTT	CASSLAVGDLGNTIYF
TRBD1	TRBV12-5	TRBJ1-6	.	TGTGCTAGTGGTTTGGGGACAGGGGAGGGTGTACCCCTCCACTTT	CASGLGTGEGVPLHF
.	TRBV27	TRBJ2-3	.	TGTGCCAGCGGACCCACAGATACGCAGTATTTT	CASGPTDTQYF
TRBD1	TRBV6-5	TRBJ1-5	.	TGTGCCAGCAGTCCCGGGACAGGGGACAATCAGCCCCAGCATTTT	CASSPGTGDNQPQHF
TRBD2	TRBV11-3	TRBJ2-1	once	TGTGCCAGCAGCTACCTGGCGGGGGACTCCTACAATGAGCAGTTCTTC	CASSYLAGDSYNEQFF
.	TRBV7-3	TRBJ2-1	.	TGTGCCAGCAGCTTAACGGCCAGATACGGCTACAATGAGCAGTTCTTC	CASSLTARYGYNEQFF
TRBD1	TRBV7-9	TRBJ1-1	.	TGTGCCAGCAGCTACCAGGGGGTCGAAGCTTTCTTT	CASSYQGVEAFF
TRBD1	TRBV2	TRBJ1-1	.	TGTGCCAGCAGTTCAGGGGGTAGCACTGAAGCTTTCTTT	CASSSGGSTEAFF
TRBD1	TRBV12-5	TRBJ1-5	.	TGTGCTAGTGATGGGGGACAGGGCCAGCCCCAGCATTTT	CASDGGQGQPQHF